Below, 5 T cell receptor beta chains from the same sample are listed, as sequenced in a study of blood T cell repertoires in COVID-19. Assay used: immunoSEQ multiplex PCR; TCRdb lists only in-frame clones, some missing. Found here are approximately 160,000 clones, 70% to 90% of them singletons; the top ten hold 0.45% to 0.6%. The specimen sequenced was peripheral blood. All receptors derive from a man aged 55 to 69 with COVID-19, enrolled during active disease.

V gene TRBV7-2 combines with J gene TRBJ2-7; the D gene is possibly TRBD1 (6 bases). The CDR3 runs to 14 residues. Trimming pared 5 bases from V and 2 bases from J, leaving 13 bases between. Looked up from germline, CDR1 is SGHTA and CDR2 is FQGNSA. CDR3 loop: CASSPETGPYEQYF. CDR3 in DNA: TGTGCCAGCAGCCCAGAGACAGGACCCTACGAGCAGTACTTC.

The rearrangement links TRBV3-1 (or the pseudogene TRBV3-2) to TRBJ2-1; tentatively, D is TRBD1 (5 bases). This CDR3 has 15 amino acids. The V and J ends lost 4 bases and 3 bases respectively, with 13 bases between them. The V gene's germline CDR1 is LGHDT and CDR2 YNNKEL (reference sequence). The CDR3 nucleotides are TGTGCCAGCAGCCGCAGACAGAGCCTCTACAATGAGCAGTTCTTC. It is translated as CASSRRQSLYNEQFF.

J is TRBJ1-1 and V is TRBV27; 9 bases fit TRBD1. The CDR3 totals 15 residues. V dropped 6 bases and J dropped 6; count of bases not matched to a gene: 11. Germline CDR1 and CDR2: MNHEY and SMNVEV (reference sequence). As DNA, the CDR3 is TGTGCCAGCAGGACGAAACAGGGGGCAGGCTCTGAAGCTTTCTTT. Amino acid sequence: CASRTKQGAGSEAFF.

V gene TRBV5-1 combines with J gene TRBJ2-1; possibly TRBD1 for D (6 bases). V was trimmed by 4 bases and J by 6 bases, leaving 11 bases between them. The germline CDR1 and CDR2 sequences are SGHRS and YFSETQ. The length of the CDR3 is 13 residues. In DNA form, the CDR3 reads TGCGCCAGCAGCACCAGGGGTTTCAATGAGCAGTTCTTC. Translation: CASSTRGFNEQFF.

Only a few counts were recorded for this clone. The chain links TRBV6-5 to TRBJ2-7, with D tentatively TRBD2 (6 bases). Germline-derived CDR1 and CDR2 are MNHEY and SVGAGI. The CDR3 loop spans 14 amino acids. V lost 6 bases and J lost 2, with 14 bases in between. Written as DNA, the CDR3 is TGTGCCAGCAGGTCAGAAGGACTACCCTACGAGCAGTACTTC. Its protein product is CASRSEGLPYEQYF.